Listed below are T cell receptor beta chains from one sample, sequenced in a study of circulating CD8 cells and anti-PD-1 response in melanoma. TCRdb processed the reads anew with MiXCR; each CDR3 protein has one entry. The sample has some 2,000 distinct CDR3 sequences, 6.5% to 8% seen once. The sample here was CD8+ T cells from PBMCs, taken at baseline or after one month of anti-PD-1 therapy (not recorded which). These receptors were obtained from a human donor with melanoma. The CDR3 runs from the conserved cysteine through the conserved F or W. A D gene is named only where the DNA matches it firmly. Size values are once, few and many counts, or a class for expanded clones, and some rows have none.

TRBV6-5	NA	medium-sized	13	TRBJ1-1	TGTGCCAGCACGGGTGGCCCAAACACTGAAGCTTTCTTT	CASTGGPNTEAFF
TRBV28	TRBD1	medium-sized	17	TRBJ2-7	TGTGCCAGCAGTTTAGATCTGTCGGGGACAGGCGTCTACGAGCAGTACTTC	CASSLDLSGTGVYEQYF
TRBV9	NA	medium-sized	14	TRBJ2-5	TGTGCCAGCAGCGTAGGAGTACGCCAAGAGACCCAGTACTTC	CASSVGVRQETQYF
TRBV12-3/TRBV12-4	NA	large	13	TRBJ1-1	TGTGCCAGCAGTATGACACGGGGGGCTGAAGCTTTCTTT	CASSMTRGAEAFF
TRBV20-1	TRBD1	medium-sized	15	TRBJ1-2	TGCAGTGCTAGAGATCAGAGCGACAGGGGTTATGGCTACACCTTC	CSARDQSDRGYGYTF
TRBV15	NA	medium-sized	16	TRBJ1-1	TGTGCCACCAGCAGAGTCCTAGCGGGGGCTCCCACTGAAGCTTTCTTT	CATSRVLAGAPTEAFF
TRBV7-2	TRBD1	medium-sized	15	TRBJ1-6	TGTGCCAGCAGAACTATGGGACAGGCGAATTCACCCCTCCACTTT	CASRTMGQANSPLHF
TRBV19	NA	medium-sized	14	TRBJ1-1	TGTGCCAGTAGCACTACAGGGTCCGGTACTGAAGCTTTCTTT	CASSTTGSGTEAFF
TRBV27	NA	medium-sized	17	TRBJ1-5	TGTGCCAGCAGTCACGGCCGCTGGGAACAGAACGATCAGCCCCAGCATTTT	CASSHGRWEQNDQPQHF
TRBV29-1	TRBD2	medium-sized	13	TRBJ2-7	TGCAGCGTTGATACGGGGGGATCCTACGAGCAGTACTTC	CSVDTGGSYEQYF
TRBV30	TRBD1	medium-sized	13	TRBJ1-1	TGTGCCTGGGGGGGACAGGCGAACACTGAAGCTTTCTTT	CAWGGQANTEAFF
TRBV6-5	NA	large	14	TRBJ2-6	TGTGCCAGCAGCTATAGCTCTGGGGCCAACGTCCTGACTTTC	CASSYSSGANVLTF
TRBV7-3	NA	medium-sized	12	TRBJ2-3	TGTGCCAGCAGCTTCACGGGGGATACGCAGTATTTT	CASSFTGDTQYF
TRBV28	NA	NA	13	TRBJ1-2	TGTGCCAGCCTCGGGCGGATGCCTTATGGCTACACCTTC	CASLGRMPYGYTF
TRBV7-3	NA	medium-sized	16	TRBJ1-2	TGTGCCAGCAGCTTAACCCCCGGGGGGCGATCGGATGGCTACACCTTC	CASSLTPGGRSDGYTF
TRBV19	TRBD1	medium-sized	14	TRBJ1-2	TGTGCCAGTACCCCAGGGGGATTTCACTATGGCTACACCTTC	CASTPGGFHYGYTF
TRBV2	NA	medium-sized	13	TRBJ2-7	TGTGCCAGCAGGGACGGGAGACTCTACGAGCAGTACTTC	CASRDGRLYEQYF
TRBV29-1	TRBD2	medium-sized	14	TRBJ2-1	TGCAGCGTTGATAGACTAGCGGATTACAATGAGCAGTTCTTC	CSVDRLADYNEQFF
TRBV5-4	TRBD1	medium-sized	14	TRBJ2-3	TGTGCCAGCAGCCCCTGGACAGGGGTAGATACGCAGTATTTT	CASSPWTGVDTQYF
TRBV29-1	NA	large	9	TRBJ2-1	TGCAGCGTTGGTACTGAGCAGTTCTTC	CSVGTEQFF
TRBV19	NA	large	15	TRBJ2-2	TGTGCCAGTGCCACTCCATACGGGCCTCCCGGGGAGCTGTTTTTT	CASATPYGPPGELFF
TRBV19	TRBD1	medium-sized	14	TRBJ2-7	TGTGCCAGTAGCCCGACAGGGACCTCCTACGAGCAGTACTTC	CASSPTGTSYEQYF
TRBV28	NA	medium-sized	13	TRBJ1-2	TGTGCCAGCAGTTTAAGTGTCTGGAGGGGCTACACCTTC	CASSLSVWRGYTF
TRBV27	NA	NA	11	TRBJ1-5	TGTGCCAGCGGAAACAAGGGGCCCCAGCATTTT	CASGNKGPQHF
TRBV28	NA	medium-sized	15	TRBJ1-4	TGTGCCAGCAGTTTCCAGCCCAGCACTAATGAAAAACTGTTTTTT	CASSFQPSTNEKLFF
TRBV28	NA	medium-sized	14	TRBJ2-3	TGTGCCAGCAGTTCCGACAGTTACACAGATACGCAGTATTTT	CASSSDSYTDTQYF
TRBV28	NA	large	15	TRBJ2-2	TGTGCCAGCAGTTTGTGGCGGGGTGACACCGGGGAGCTGTTTTTT	CASSLWRGDTGELFF
TRBV28	TRBD1	medium-sized	15	TRBJ2-7	TGTGCCAGCAGCGAAATGACAGGGCAGTCCTACGAGCAGTACTTC	CASSEMTGQSYEQYF
TRBV19	TRBD2	medium-sized	15	TRBJ2-1	TGTGCCAGTTCCCTCGGAGCGGGGGTATACAATGAGCAGTTCTTC	CASSLGAGVYNEQFF
TRBV19	NA	few	11	TRBJ1-1	TGTGCCTCCTCTCAGGGAGCCGGGGCTTTCTTT	CASSQGAGAFF
TRBV4-1	NA	medium-sized	13	TRBJ2-3	TGCGCCAGCAGTGATCGGGCCGCCATTACGCAGTATTTT	CASSDRAAITQYF
TRBV19	TRBD1	medium-sized	13	TRBJ2-7	TGTGCCAGTAGTATGGGACAGGGATACGAGCAGTACTTC	CASSMGQGYEQYF
TRBV9	TRBD1	few	15	TRBJ2-1	TGTGCCAGCAGCCTACTGGACAGGGGGTCCAATGAGCAGTTCTTC	CASSLLDRGSNEQFF
TRBV27	TRBD1	NA	14	TRBJ2-5	TGTGCCAGCAGTTATGGGACAGGGGAAGAGACCCAGTACTTC	CASSYGTGEETQYF
TRBV19	TRBD2	NA	13	TRBJ2-1	TGTGCCAGTAGGCCACGGGGGGAGGTTGAGCAGTTCTTC	CASRPRGEVEQFF
TRBV5-4	NA	medium-sized	16	TRBJ2-7	TGTGCCAGCAGCTTGGGGTTTAGGCAGAGGGTGGACGAGCAGTACTTC	CASSLGFRQRVDEQYF
TRBV27	TRBD2	medium-sized	13	TRBJ2-3	TGTGCCAGCAGTCCGACTAGCTCAAATACGCAGTATTTT	CASSPTSSNTQYF
TRBV5-4	NA	medium-sized	13	TRBJ2-7	TGTGCCAGCAGCTGGGCAGAAACCTACGAGCAGTACTTC	CASSWAETYEQYF
TRBV29-1	NA	medium-sized	12	TRBJ2-1	TGCAGCGTTGAAATCCGGGCCAATGAGCAGTTCTTC	CSVEIRANEQFF
TRBV2	TRBD1	medium-sized	15	TRBJ2-2	TGTGCCAGCAGCCGAGACAGGGGGCCAACCGGGGAGCTGTTTTTT	CASSRDRGPTGELFF
TRBV16	NA	medium-sized	15	TRBJ2-7	TGTGCCAGCAGCCAATCGCTCGGACCCTCCTACGAGCAGTACTTC	CASSQSLGPSYEQYF